Listed below are T cell receptor beta chains from one sample, sequenced in a study of cytotoxic CD8 clonotypes in ibrutinib-treated CLL. Profiling relied on immunoSEQ multiplex PCR, and the TCRdb table lists in-frame clones only, not all of them. In the table there are 150,000 to 200,000 clones, 70% to 90% of which are singletons. The sample consisted of PBMCs, taken at disease progression, from a patient treated with ibrutinib. The origin of the receptors is a human donor with chronic lymphocytic leukemia. Both conserved end residues are part of each CDR3. The D gene is left open where the match is weak. Only some rows state a clone size, as once, few, many or a class for expanded clones.

d_call: .; v_call: TRBV4-2; clone_size: .; cdr3_length: 18; j_call: TRBJ2-6; cdr3_nt: TGTGCCAGCAGCCAAGATACCCTTCGCGGCTCTGGGGCCAACGTCCTGACTTTC; cdr3_aa: CASSQDTLRGSGANVLTF
d_call: .; v_call: TRBV7-2; clone_size: .; cdr3_length: 15; j_call: TRBJ2-2; cdr3_nt: TGTGCCAGCAGCTTAGCTTGGGGGCTCACCGGGGAGCTGTTTTTT; cdr3_aa: CASSLAWGLTGELFF
d_call: .; v_call: TRBV6-6; clone_size: .; cdr3_length: 14; j_call: TRBJ1-2; cdr3_nt: TGTGCCAGCAGAATAGAGGGGCAGGGTGGTGGCTACACCTTC; cdr3_aa: CASRIEGQGGGYTF
d_call: TRBD1; v_call: TRBV28; clone_size: .; cdr3_length: 14; j_call: TRBJ2-5; cdr3_nt: TGTGCCAGCAGCGAAACGACAGGGACGGAGACCCAGTACTTC; cdr3_aa: CASSETTGTETQYF
d_call: .; v_call: TRBV27; clone_size: once; cdr3_length: 20; j_call: TRBJ2-6; cdr3_nt: TGTGCCAAACCGTGGGGTACGAGAGCGGATCGAGGCTCTGGGGCCAACGTCCTGACTTTC; cdr3_aa: CAKPWGTRADRGSGANVLTF
d_call: .; v_call: TRBV30; clone_size: .; cdr3_length: 11; j_call: TRBJ1-1; cdr3_nt: TGTGCCTGGAGTAGGGGGACTGAAGCTTTCTTT; cdr3_aa: CAWSRGTEAFF
d_call: TRBD2; v_call: TRBV5-1; clone_size: .; cdr3_length: 16; j_call: TRBJ2-2; cdr3_nt: TGCGCCAGCAGCCTGGCCGGGACTACGAACACCGGGGAGCTGTTTTTT; cdr3_aa: CASSLAGTTNTGELFF
d_call: .; v_call: TRBV30; clone_size: once; cdr3_length: 14; j_call: TRBJ2-7; cdr3_nt: TGTGCCTGGAGTGTAGTAGCAGGCAACTACGAGCAGTACTTC; cdr3_aa: CAWSVVAGNYEQYF
d_call: TRBD2; v_call: TRBV7-8; clone_size: .; cdr3_length: 14; j_call: TRBJ2-5; cdr3_nt: TGTGCCAGCAGCCCTAGCGGAACCCAAGAGACCCAGTACTTC; cdr3_aa: CASSPSGTQETQYF
d_call: .; v_call: TRBV28; clone_size: .; cdr3_length: 15; j_call: TRBJ2-7; cdr3_nt: TGTGCCAGCAGTCCCTCGGGTTCTGGTTTACACGAGCAGTACTTC; cdr3_aa: CASSPSGSGLHEQYF